One sample yielded the 17 T cell receptor beta chains listed below, sequenced in a study of OX40 agonist ivuxolimab in advanced cancers. Data came from immunoSEQ multiplex PCR; TCRdb stores just in-frame clones and leaves some out. There are about 77,000 clones in the sample; roughly nine tenths occur only once, and approximately 5% lies in the top ten. This specimen was CD4+ or CD8+ T cells sorted from blood, taken in a trial of the OX40 agonist ivuxolimab. All receptors derive from an adult with an advanced solid tumor such as melanoma, head and neck, liver or kidney cancer.

This clone is a singleton in its sample. The chain employs TRBV7-9 and TRBJ2-3; 9 positions match TRBD1. V gave up 1 base and J gave up 3 bases; unmatched junction bases: 2. CDR3 size: 15 residues. Germline values: CDR1 SEHNR, CDR2 FQNEAQ (reference sequence). In nucleotides, the CDR3 is TGTGCCAGCAGCTTAGGACAGGGGGTGACAGATACGCAGTATTTT. Translation: CASSLGQGVTDTQYF. The full variable domain, completed using reference TRBV7-9 and TRBJ2-3, is DTGVSQNPRHKITKRGQNVTFRCDPISEHNRLYWYRQTLGQGPEFLTYFQNEAQLEKSRLLSDRFSAERPKGSFSTLEIQRTEQGDSAMYLCASSLGQGVTDTQYFGPGTRLTVL.

The gene calls are TRBV6-1 and TRBJ2-7; D is perhaps TRBD1 (7 bases). Looked up from germline, CDR1 is MNHNS and CDR2 is SASEGT. V lost 4 bases to trimming and J lost 2 bases, with 12 bases between them. The CDR3 runs to 14 residues. The CDR3 reads CASSAQGGPYEQYF. As DNA, the CDR3 is TGTGCCAGCAGTGCTCAGGGGGGTCCCTACGAGCAGTACTTC.

This chain uses TRBV5-1 with TRBJ1-2; TRBD1 agrees at 8 bases. The V gene's germline CDR1 is SGHRS and CDR2 YFSETQ. With 4 bases clipped from V and 6 bases from J, the junction kept 5 bases outside the gene matches. The CDR3 is 13 amino acids. CDR3 in DNA: TGCGCCAGCAGCCCAGGACAGGGCCATGGCTACACCTTC. It is translated as CASSPGQGHGYTF.

The chain employs TRBV29-1 and TRBJ2-2; 7 positions agree with TRBD1. J lost 2 bases, V lost 5 bases, and 5 bases had no gene match. The CDR3 contains 14 residues. Germline-derived CDR1 and CDR2 are SQVTM and ANQGSEA. This CDR3 is CSVQTGANTGELFF. The CDR3 region has the DNA TGCAGCGTTCAAACAGGGGCAAACACCGGGGAGCTGTTTTTT.

The gene calls are TRBV25-1 and TRBJ2-1, with D maybe TRBD1 (5 bases). Germline V CDR1 and CDR2: MGHDK, SYGVNS. This CDR3 is built from 17 residues. V was trimmed by 4 bases and J by 0 bases, leaving 16 bases between them. Written as DNA, the CDR3 is TGTGCCAGCAGTGTGTCTCTGGGGCCTAGCTCCTACAATGAGCAGTTCTTC. Translated, it gives CASSVSLGPSSYNEQFF.

The CDR3 DNA follows: TGTGCCAGCAGTTACTCGACAGGCACCGGGGAGCTGTTTTTT. Protein sequence: CASSYSTGTGELFF. V and J are TRBV6-6 and TRBJ2-2, with D possibly TRBD1 on 6 matching bases. CDR1 is MNHNY and CDR2 is SVGAGI in the germline V gene (reference sequence). The CDR3 loop spans 14 amino acids. V was cut by 0 bases and J by 4 bases, with 6 bases left in between.

The chain combines TRBV18 with TRBJ2-7, with 9 bases lining up with TRBD1. V lost 5 bases to trimming and J lost 7 bases; unmatched junction nucleotides: 6. The CDR3 consists of 13 residues. Germline V CDR1 and CDR2: KGHSH, LQKENI. The CDR3 loop is CASSLDRGGEQYF. DNA for the CDR3: TGTGCCAGCTCATTGGACAGGGGCGGGGAGCAGTACTTC. The complete variable domain, with remaining parts taken from reference TRBV18 and TRBJ2-7, reads NAGVMQNPRHLVRRRGQEARLRCSPMKGHSHVYWYRQLPEEGLKFMVYLQKENIIDESGMPKERFSAEFPKEGPSILRIQQVVRGDSAAYFCASSLDRGGEQYFGPGTRLTVT.

In its sample, this clone was seen once. The chain employs TRBV5-6 and TRBJ1-3; D ambiguous. Germline-derived CDR1 and CDR2 are SGHDT and YYEEEE. V dropped 2 bases and J dropped 4 bases, with 16 bases sitting between them. The CDR3 extends over 16 amino acids. The CDR3 loop reads CASSLRSPRMGNTIYF. The DNA of the CDR3 is TGTGCCAGCAGCTTAAGGTCCCCGCGAATGGGAAACACCATATATTTT.

CDR3 sequence (DNA): TGTGCCACCAGCCTCGGAGGGGGCGTAAAGACCCAGTACTTC. Translation: CATSLGGGVKTQYF. The chain joins TRBV15 to TRBJ2-5; weak D call: TRBD1 (7 bases). Germline V CDR1 and CDR2: LNHNV, YYDKDF (reference sequence). Between the trimmed V and J ends, which lost 5 bases and 6 bases, there was a span of 16 bases. This CDR3 has 14 residues.

This clone came up once. The chain links TRBV28 to TRBJ2-2; 8 bases align to TRBD1. The CDR3 extends over 15 amino acids. Trimming at V came to 6 bases and at J to 7 bases, leaving 10 bases not matched to a gene. The germline gives CDR1 MDHEN, CDR2 SYDVKM. The CDR3 spells CASRQGELRVGELFF. The CDR3 DNA reads as TGTGCCAGCAGACAGGGGGAATTAAGAGTCGGGGAGCTGTTTTTT. The full variable domain, rest sourced from reference TRBV28 and TRBJ2-2, is DVKVTQSSRYLVKRTGEKVFLECVQDMDHENMFWYRQDPGLGLRLIYFSYDVKMKEKGDIPEGYSVSREKKERFSLILESASTNQTSMYLCASRQGELRVGELFFGEGSRLTVL.

V usage is TRBV7-6 and J usage is TRBJ2-7; the D is unclear. V was shortened by 2 bases and J by 4 bases, with 9 bases between the two germline ends. Germline V CDR1 and CDR2: SGHVS, FNYEAQ. The CDR3 runs 13 residues. This chain's CDR3 is CASSLSQLYEQYF. DNA for the CDR3: TGTGCCAGCAGCTTAAGCCAGTTATACGAGCAGTACTTC.

The rearrangement links TRBV10-3 to TRBJ2-1; no clear D. In germline, CDR1 is ENHRY, CDR2 SYGVKD. The ends were cut back, 10 bases at V and 3 bases at J, with 19 bases in the middle. The CDR3 is made up of 15 amino acids. This CDR3 is CATKLSAENYNEQFF. The CDR3 nucleotides read TGTGCCACCAAGCTTTCGGCGGAGAACTACAATGAGCAGTTCTTC.

This sequence joins TRBV7-6 and TRBJ2-7, with 9 bases fitting TRBD1. Germline V gives CDR1 SGHVS, CDR2 FNYEAQ. J lost 3 bases, V lost 5 bases, and 8 bases had no gene match. The CDR3 runs 15 residues. CDR3 sequence reads: CASSGLRDRVYEQYF. The DNA for the CDR3 is TGTGCCAGCAGCGGACTTCGGGACAGGGTCTACGAGCAGTACTTC. Full variable domain (remainder filled in from reference TRBV7-6 and TRBJ2-7): GAGVSQSPRYKVTKRGQDVALRCDPISGHVSLYWYRQALGQGPEFLTYFNYEAQQDKSGLPNDRFSAERPEGSISTLTIQRTEQRDSAMYRCASSGLRDRVYEQYFGPGTRLTVT.

The V gene is TRBV6-4, the J gene TRBJ1-5; TRBD1 aligns across 9 bases. The ends lost 5 bases at V and 2 bases at J; junction bases unmatched: 4. The CDR3 covers 15 residues. CDR1 is MRHNA, CDR2 SNTAGT, per germline. CDR3 sequence reads: CASSPGQGGNQPQHF. The CDR3 DNA reads TGTGCCAGCAGTCCGGGACAGGGCGGCAATCAGCCCCAGCATTTT.

V and J are TRBV28 and TRBJ1-1, with TRBD1 as a possible D gene (5 bases). The germline CDR1 and CDR2 sequences are MDHEN and SYDVKM. V gave up 2 bases and J gave up 4 bases, with 20 bases separating them. This CDR3 has 17 residues. The CDR3 region has the DNA TGTGCCAGCAGTTTAAGGCCCGTAGGACGGGGCGGCACTGAAGCTTTCTTT. Protein product: CASSLRPVGRGGTEAFF.

This clone was picked up one time. This chain links TRBV7-2 with TRBJ2-2; 9 bases match TRBD1. This CDR3 contains 19 residues. Germline V gene data show CDR1 as SGHTA and CDR2 as FQGNSA. Trimming took 5 bases from V and 5 from J; bases not matched to a gene: 18. The CDR3 DNA reads as TGTGCCAGCAGCCCCGGGACAGGGAGGGTCGGGACCCATACCGGGGAGCTGTTTTTT. As protein: CASSPGTGRVGTHTGELFF. Complete variable domain (other parts from reference TRBV7-2 and TRBJ2-2): GAGVSQSPSNKVTEKGKDVELRCDPISGHTALYWYRQSLGQGLEFLIYFQGNSAPDKSGLPSDRFSAERTGGSVSTLTIQRTQQEDSAVYLCASSPGTGRVGTHTGELFFGEGSRLTVL.

In the case of this clone: This specimen includes other DNA sequences encoding the same CDR3. This chain links TRBV7-2 with TRBJ1-2; no definite D call. V was pared by 0 bases and J by 3 bases, with 5 bases between. This CDR3 contains 13 residues. CDR1 SGHTA and CDR2 FQGNSA come from the germline V gene. The CDR3 nucleotides are TGTGCCAGCAGCTTAGCGCGGGACTATGGCTACACCTTC. It specifies CASSLARDYGYTF.